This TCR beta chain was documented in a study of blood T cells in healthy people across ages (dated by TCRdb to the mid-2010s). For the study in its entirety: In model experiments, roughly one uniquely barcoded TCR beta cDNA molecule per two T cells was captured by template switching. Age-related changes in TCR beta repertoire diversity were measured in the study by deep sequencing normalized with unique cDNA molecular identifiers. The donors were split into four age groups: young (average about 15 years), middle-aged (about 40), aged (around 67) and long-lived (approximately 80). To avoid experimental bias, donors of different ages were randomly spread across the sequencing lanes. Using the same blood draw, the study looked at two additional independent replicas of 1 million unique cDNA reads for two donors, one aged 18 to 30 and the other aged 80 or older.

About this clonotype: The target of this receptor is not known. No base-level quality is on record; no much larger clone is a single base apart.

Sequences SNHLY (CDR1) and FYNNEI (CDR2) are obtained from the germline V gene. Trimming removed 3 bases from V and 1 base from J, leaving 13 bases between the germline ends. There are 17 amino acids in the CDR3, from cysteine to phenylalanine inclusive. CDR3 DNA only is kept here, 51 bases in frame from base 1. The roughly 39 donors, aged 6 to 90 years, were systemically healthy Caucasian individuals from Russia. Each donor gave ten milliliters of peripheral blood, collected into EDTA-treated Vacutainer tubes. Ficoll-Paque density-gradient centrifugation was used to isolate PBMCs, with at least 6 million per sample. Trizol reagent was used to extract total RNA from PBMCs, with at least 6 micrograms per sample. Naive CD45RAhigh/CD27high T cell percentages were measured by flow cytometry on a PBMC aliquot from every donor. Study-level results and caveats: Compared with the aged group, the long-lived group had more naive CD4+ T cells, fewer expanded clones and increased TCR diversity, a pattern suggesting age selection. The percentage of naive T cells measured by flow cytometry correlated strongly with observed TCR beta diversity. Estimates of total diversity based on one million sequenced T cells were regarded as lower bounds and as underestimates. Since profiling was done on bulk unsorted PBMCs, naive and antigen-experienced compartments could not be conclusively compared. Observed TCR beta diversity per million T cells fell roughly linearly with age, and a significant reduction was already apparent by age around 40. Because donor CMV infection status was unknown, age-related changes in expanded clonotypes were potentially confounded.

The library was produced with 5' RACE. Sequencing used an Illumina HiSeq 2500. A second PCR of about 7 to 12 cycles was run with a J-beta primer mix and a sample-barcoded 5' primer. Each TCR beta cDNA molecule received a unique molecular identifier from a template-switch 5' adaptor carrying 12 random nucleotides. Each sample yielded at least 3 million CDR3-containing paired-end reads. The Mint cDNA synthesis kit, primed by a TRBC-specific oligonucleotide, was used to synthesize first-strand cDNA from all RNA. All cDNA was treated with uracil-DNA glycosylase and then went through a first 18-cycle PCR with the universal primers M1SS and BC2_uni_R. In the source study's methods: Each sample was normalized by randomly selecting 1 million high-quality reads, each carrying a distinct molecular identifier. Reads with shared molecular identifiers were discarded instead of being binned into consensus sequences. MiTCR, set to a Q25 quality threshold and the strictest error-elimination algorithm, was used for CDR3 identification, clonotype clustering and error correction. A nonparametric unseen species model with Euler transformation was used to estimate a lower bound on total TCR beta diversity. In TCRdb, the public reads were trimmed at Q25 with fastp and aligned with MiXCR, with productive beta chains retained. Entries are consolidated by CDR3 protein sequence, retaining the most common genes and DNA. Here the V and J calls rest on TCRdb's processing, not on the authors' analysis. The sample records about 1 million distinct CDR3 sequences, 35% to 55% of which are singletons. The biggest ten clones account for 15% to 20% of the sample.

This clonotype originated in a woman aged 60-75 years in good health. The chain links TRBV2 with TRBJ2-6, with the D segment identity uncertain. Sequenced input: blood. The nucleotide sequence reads TGTGCCAGCAGTGATTGGTTTGACTCATCTGGGGCCAACGTCCTGACTTTC. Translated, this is CASSDWFDSSGANVLTF.